These 27 T cell receptor beta chains originate from one sample sequenced in a study of chemoradiotherapy in HPV16-positive cancers. Some clones are missing from TCRdb's copy, which holds only in-frame ones; the method was immunoSEQ multiplex PCR. The sample contains 40,000 or so clones, around 76% of which appear only once. Sample: blood, taken from a patient who underwent chemoradiotherapy. These receptors all stem from a human donor with HPV-associated anogenital cancer.

The DNA for the CDR3 is TGTGCCAGCAGTCTTACCCGGGACAGTGGTGAAAAACTGTTTTTT. Encoded protein: CASSLTRDSGEKLFF. This chain connects TRBV6-5 to TRBJ1-4; TRBD1 matches 7 bases. With V trimmed by 5 bases and J by 7 bases, 10 bases remained unmatched. Looked up from germline, CDR1 is MNHEY and CDR2 is SVGAGI. This CDR3 comprises 15 residues.

This chain connects TRBV5-1 to TRBJ2-5; D not certain. V dropped 2 bases and J dropped 1 base, with 9 bases sitting between them. The CDR3 contains 14 residues. CDR1 and CDR2 (germline): SGHRS, YFSETQ. CDR3 in DNA: TGCGCCAGCAGCTTAAGTGGTATCCAAGAGACCCAGTACTTC. Translating gives CASSLSGIQETQYF.

J is TRBJ1-1 and V is TRBV7-2, with 7 bases matching TRBD1. This CDR3 has 14 amino acids. Per the germline V gene, CDR1 is SGHTA and CDR2 is FQGNSA. The V gene end was trimmed by 5 bases and the J gene end by 5 bases; junction bases not matched to a gene: 8. The DNA for the CDR3 is TGTGCCAGCAGCCCGCAGGGGGGGCGGACTGAAGCTTTCTTT. Translation gives CASSPQGGRTEAFF.

The gene calls are TRBV5-1 and TRBJ1-3, with D possibly matching TRBD1 (5 bases). CDR3 length: 18 residues. The ends were cut back, 4 bases at V and 0 bases at J, with 20 bases in the middle. The germline V gene has CDR1 SGHRS and CDR2 YFSETQ. CDR3 nucleotides: TGCGCCAGCAGCCTGCGGGGACTTACAGGTTCCTCTGGAAACACCATATATTTT. This encodes CASSLRGLTGSSGNTIYF.

The genes are TRBV2 and TRBJ1-2; maybe TRBD1 (5 bases). The CDR3 spans 13 residues. Germline V CDR1 and CDR2: SNHLY, FYNNEI. V was pared by 7 bases and J by 8 bases, with 17 bases between. CDR3 DNA sequence: TGTGCCAGCAAATTTCGGCAGGGCGAGGGCTACACCTTC. This sequence encodes CASKFRQGEGYTF.

The chain recombines TRBV7-3 with TRBJ1-3; D is uncertain. Looked up from germline, CDR1 is SGHTA and CDR2 is FQGTGA. The V end lost 5 bases, the J end lost 0 bases, and 8 bases lay between the germline ends. There are 14 residues in the CDR3. As DNA, the CDR3 is TGTGCCAGCAGCAAGGACCCCTCTGGAAACACCATATATTTT. Its translation is CASSKDPSGNTIYF.

The chain carries TRBV6-6 and TRBJ2-3; a weak D match, TRBD2 (7 bases). CDR1 and CDR2 (germline): MNHNY, SVGAGI (reference sequence). The V end lost 7 bases, the J end lost 5 bases, and 13 bases lay between the germline ends. This CDR3 is built from 13 residues. This chain's CDR3 is CASKGGGLDTQYF. The CDR3 DNA follows: TGTGCCAGCAAAGGGGGGGGGCTAGATACGCAGTATTTT.

The gene calls are TRBV7-6 and TRBJ2-3; D is uncertain. V was shortened by 1 base and J by 5 bases, with 7 bases between the two germline ends. CDR1 is SGHVS and CDR2 is FNYEAQ in the germline V gene. CDR3 size: 13 residues. Here the CDR3 DNA reads TGTGCCAGCAGCTTAGTAGCTCAAGATACGCAGTATTTT. It codes for CASSLVAQDTQYF.

The CDR3 protein is CAWSEKGTMSNQPQHF. As DNA, the CDR3 is TGTGCCTGGAGTGAAAAGGGGACGATGAGCAATCAGCCCCAGCATTTT. The rearrangement joins TRBV30 to TRBJ1-5, with a possible D match to TRBD1 (5 bases). Germline lookup yields CDR1 GTSNPN and CDR2 SVGIG (reference sequence). Trimming took 1 base from V and 1 from J, leaving 14 bases between them. CDR3 length: 16 residues.

This clone came up a few times. The V call is TRBV10-1, the J call TRBJ2-2; D not certain. The germline V gene has CDR1 WNHNN and CDR2 SYGVQD (reference sequence). Between the trimmed V and J ends, which lost 0 bases and 3 bases, there was a span of 5 bases. This CDR3 has 14 residues. Here the CDR3 reads CASSESIYTGELFF. The CDR3 DNA reads TGCGCCAGCAGTGAGTCGATATACACCGGGGAGCTGTTTTTT.

The chain is built from TRBV4-1 and TRBJ2-7; TRBD1 is a possible D gene (5 bases). The germline V gene has CDR1 MGHRA and CDR2 YSYEKL. V shed 6 bases and J shed 3 bases, with 18 bases lying between them. This CDR3 has 15 residues. CDR3 loop: CASSQTQGAIYEQYF. The CDR3 region has the DNA TGCGCCAGCAGTCAAACACAAGGGGCGATCTACGAGCAGTACTTC.

This clone appeared a few times. V usage is TRBV6-5 and J usage is TRBJ1-1; D possibly corresponds to TRBD1 (5 bases). Germline lookup yields CDR1 MNHEY and CDR2 SVGAGI. V was shortened by 6 bases and J by 6 bases, with 17 bases between the two germline ends. This CDR3 comprises 14 residues. CDR3 amino acids: CASRVRVAVSEAFF. The CDR3 DNA sequence: TGTGCCAGCAGAGTCAGGGTGGCCGTCTCTGAAGCTTTCTTT.

The rearrangement joins TRBV19 to TRBJ1-5; weak D call: TRBD1 (5 bases). CDR3 size: 14 residues. The V gene lost 7 bases and the J gene lost 0 bases, with 10 bases spanning the gap. From germline, CDR1 is LNHDA and CDR2 SQIVND (reference sequence). The CDR3 region has the DNA TGTGCCAGTAACCGGGACGATAGCAATCAGCCCCAGCATTTT. Its protein is CASNRDDSNQPQHF.

The CDR3 coding sequence is TGTGCCAGCTCACCAAGGACAGGGAGCTCTTATAGCAATCAGCCCCAGCATTTT. Amino acid sequence: CASSPRTGSSYSNQPQHF. The chain couples TRBV18 to TRBJ1-5; TRBD1 matches at 8 bases. The length of the CDR3 is 18 residues. With V trimmed by 2 bases and J by 0 bases, 9 bases remained unmatched. The V gene's germline CDR1 is KGHSH and CDR2 LQKENI.

This sequence joins TRBV5-4 and TRBJ2-3, with D perhaps TRBD1 (6 bases). Germline CDR1 and CDR2: SGHNT and YYREEE (reference sequence). This CDR3 spans 14 amino acids. V lost 1 base and J 4 bases, leaving 10 bases between the germline ends. The CDR3 DNA reads as TGTGCCAGCAGCTTGACAGGGTCCCCAGATACGCAGTATTTT. Amino acids: CASSLTGSPDTQYF. The variable domain in full, completed from reference TRBV5-4 and TRBJ2-3, reads ETGVTQSPTHLIKTRGQQVTLRCSSQSGHNTVSWYQQALGQGPQFIFQYYREEENGRGNFPPRFSGLQFPNYSSELNVNALELDDSALYLCASSLTGSPDTQYFGPGTRLTVL.

The CDR3 DNA follows: TGTGCCAGCAGCCGTGGAAACACCATATATTTT. Protein sequence: CASSRGNTIYF. This chain uses TRBV5-6 with TRBJ1-3, with D unclear. V was shortened by 4 bases and J by 3 bases, with 2 bases between the two germline ends. The V gene's germline CDR1 is SGHDT and CDR2 YYEEEE. The CDR3 length is 11 residues. The full variable domain, rest sourced from reference TRBV5-6 and TRBJ1-3, is DAGVTQSPTHLIKTRGQQVTLRCSPKSGHDTVSWYQQALGQGPQFIFQYYEEEERQRGNFPDRFSGHQFPNYSSELNVNALLLGDSALYLCASSRGNTIYFGEGSWLTVV.

Only a few counts were recorded for this clone. The gene calls are TRBV5-1 and TRBJ2-5; 8 nucleotides line up with TRBD1. Unmatched junction bases numbered 3, after V lost 0 bases and J lost 5 bases. CDR1 SGHRS and CDR2 YFSETQ come from the germline V gene. This CDR3 spans 14 amino acids. CDR3 in amino acids: CASSLGQGIETQYF. In DNA form, the CDR3 reads TGCGCCAGCAGCTTGGGACAGGGGATTGAGACCCAGTACTTC.

The chain is built from TRBV5-1 and TRBJ1-3; 10 bases agree with TRBD1. CDR3 length equals 15 residues. CDR1 is SGHRS and CDR2 is YFSETQ in the germline V gene. Trimming removed 4 bases from V and 3 bases from J; junction bases left unmatched: 4. CDR3 in DNA: TGCGCCAGCAGCACCGGGACAGGGGATGGAAACACCATATATTTT. Protein sequence: CASSTGTGDGNTIYF.

This clone was observed a handful of times. This chain uses TRBV7-8 with TRBJ2-3; TRBD1 might be the D (5 bases). The V and J ends lost 4 bases and 1 base respectively, with 15 bases between them. CDR3 length equals 16 residues. CDR1 and CDR2 (germline): SGHVS, FQNEAQ. The CDR3 region has the DNA TGTGCCAGCAGCTCCAATCAGTGGGGCGGCACAGATACGCAGTATTTT. This sequence encodes CASSSNQWGGTDTQYF.

The chain uses TRBV4-1 and TRBJ1-4; a weak D match, TRBD1 (5 bases). This CDR3 has 18 amino acids. Germline CDR1 and CDR2: MGHRA and YSYEKL. Trimming took 3 bases from V and 7 from J, leaving 24 bases between them. CDR3 residues: CASSQRPPSTVQGEKLFF. CDR3 coding DNA: TGCGCCAGCAGCCAGAGACCGCCCTCGACAGTTCAGGGTGAAAAACTGTTTTTT.

A word on this clone: Within the sample, other DNA sequences also encode this same CDR3. The rearrangement joins TRBV18 to TRBJ2-7; a possible D gene is TRBD1 (5 bases). The CDR3 contains 13 residues. Germline V gene sequence: CDR1 KGHSH, CDR2 LQKENI. V shed 3 bases and J shed 3 bases, with 9 bases lying between them. The CDR3: CASSPQGSYEQYF. DNA for the CDR3: TGTGCCAGCTCACCTCAGGGCAGCTACGAGCAGTACTTC.

This rearrangement joins TRBV5-1 to TRBJ1-4; maybe TRBD1 (6 bases). CDR3 size: 16 residues. Trimming removed 0 bases from V and 3 bases from J, with 12 bases in between. CDR1 and CDR2 from the germline V gene are SGHRS and YFSETQ. The CDR3 region is CASSLGGAASNEKLFF. The CDR3 DNA sequence: TGCGCCAGCAGCTTGGGGGGGGCCGCCTCTAATGAAAAACTGTTTTTT.

Only one count was recorded for this clone. This chain uses TRBV5-6 with TRBJ2-7, with a possible D match to TRBD2 (5 bases). V gave up 5 bases and J gave up 5 bases, with 23 bases separating them. The germline CDR1 and CDR2 sequences are SGHDT and YYEEEE. The CDR3 totals 16 residues. CDR3 nucleotide sequence: TGTGCCAGCAGTCTGGGGAGACGGCAAAAGGCGAACGAGCAGTACTTC. It codes for CASSLGRRQKANEQYF.

This chain joins TRBV2 and TRBJ2-7; D ambiguous. Between the trimmed V and J ends, which lost 3 bases and 1 base, there was a span of 10 bases. The CDR3 is 14 amino acids. CDR1 and CDR2 (germline): SNHLY, FYNNEI. The CDR3 nucleotides are TGTGCCAGCAGTGAGTTGCGCGGATCCTACGAGCAGTACTTC. Translation gives CASSELRGSYEQYF. The full variable domain, in which reference TRBV2 and TRBJ2-7 provide the parts outside the CDR3, is EPEVTQTPSHQVTQMGQEVILRCVPISNHLYFYWYRQILGQKVEFLVSFYNNEISEKSEIFDDQFSVERPDGSNFTLKIRSTKLEDSAMYFCASSELRGSYEQYFGPGTRLTVT.

The rearrangement links TRBV29-1 to TRBJ1-3, with D possibly matching TRBD1 (5 bases). Trimming removed 3 bases at V and 0 bases at J, with 9 bases between. Germline V gives CDR1 SQVTM, CDR2 ANQGSEA. The CDR3 covers 14 residues. CDR3: CSVEGESSGNTIYF. The CDR3 DNA follows: TGCAGCGTTGAGGGGGAAAGCTCTGGAAACACCATATATTTT.

This clone was found once. In DNA, the CDR3 is TGTGCCAGCTCACCATACGCGGAGAACACTGAAGCTTTCTTT. Protein: CASSPYAENTEAFF. V is TRBV18 and J is TRBJ1-1; D ambiguous. This CDR3 region has 14 residues. The germline V gene encodes CDR1 KGHSH and CDR2 LQKENI. V was trimmed by 2 bases and J by 1 base, leaving 8 bases between them.

V is TRBV7-2 and J is TRBJ2-6; D is unresolved. The CDR3 is made up of 16 amino acids. V was cut by 1 base and J by 2 bases, with 9 bases left in between. The germline gives CDR1 SGHTA, CDR2 FQGNSA. DNA for the CDR3: TGTGCCAGCAGCTTAGATGTCCGTGCTGGGGCCAACGTCCTGACTTTC. As protein: CASSLDVRAGANVLTF.